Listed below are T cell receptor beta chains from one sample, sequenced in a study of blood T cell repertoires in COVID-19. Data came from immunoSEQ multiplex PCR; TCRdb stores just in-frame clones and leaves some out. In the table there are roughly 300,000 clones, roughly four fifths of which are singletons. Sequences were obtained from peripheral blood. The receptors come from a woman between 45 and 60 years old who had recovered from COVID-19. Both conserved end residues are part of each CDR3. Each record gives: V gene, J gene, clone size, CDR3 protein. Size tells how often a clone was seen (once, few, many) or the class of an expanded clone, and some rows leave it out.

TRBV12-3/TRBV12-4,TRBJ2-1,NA,CASSLTSYNEQFF
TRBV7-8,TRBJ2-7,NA,CASQEVSRGTGEQYF
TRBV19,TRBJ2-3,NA,CASSWGDRYTDTQYF
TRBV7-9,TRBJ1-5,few,CASSLGQGVLGNQPQHF
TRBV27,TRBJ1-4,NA,CASSLTGNEKLFF
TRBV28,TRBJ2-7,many,CASSLATGTSLFVPYEQYF
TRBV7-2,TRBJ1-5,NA,CASSLGGTGSQPQHF
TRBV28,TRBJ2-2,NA,CASRSSGANTGELFF
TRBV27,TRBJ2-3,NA,CASSRDSGSVGTDTQYF
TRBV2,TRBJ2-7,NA,CASRPRGHSYEQYF
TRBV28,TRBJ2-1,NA,CASSLTGTSGATSYNEQFF
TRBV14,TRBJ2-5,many,CASSRDRKTQYF
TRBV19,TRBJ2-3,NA,CASSIGGGQGTDTQYF
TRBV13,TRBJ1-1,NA,CASSLKLGSLNTEAFF
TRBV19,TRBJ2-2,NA,CASMYRRNTGELFF
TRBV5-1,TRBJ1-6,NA,CASSLAGLRYNSPLHF
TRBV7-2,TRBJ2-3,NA,CASSSSGTDTQYF
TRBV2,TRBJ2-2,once,CASSNPGDRGLTGELFF
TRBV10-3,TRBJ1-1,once,CAIRDTANTEAFF
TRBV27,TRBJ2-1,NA,CASRGRPDTLYNEQFF
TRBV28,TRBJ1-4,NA,CASNQNRGRKLFF
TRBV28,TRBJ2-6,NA,CASGTGFGANVLTF
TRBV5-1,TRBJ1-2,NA,CASSRGQGEEAFYGYTF
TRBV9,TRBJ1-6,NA,CASSTHRAKSPLHF
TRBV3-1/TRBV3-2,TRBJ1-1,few,CASSQEGGSEAFF
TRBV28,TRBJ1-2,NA,CASSLGKALYGYTF
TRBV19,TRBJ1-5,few,CASSIQGNDQPQHF
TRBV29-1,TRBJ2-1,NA,CSARFDTSGRDEQFF
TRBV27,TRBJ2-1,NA,CASSPGTSGSSYNEQFF
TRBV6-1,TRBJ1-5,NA,CASSVGTVNSNQPQHF
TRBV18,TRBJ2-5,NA,CASSRGQAGQETQYF
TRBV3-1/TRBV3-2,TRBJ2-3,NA,CASSQDTGWDTQYF
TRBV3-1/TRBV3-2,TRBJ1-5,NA,CASSVSIPWHHQPQHF